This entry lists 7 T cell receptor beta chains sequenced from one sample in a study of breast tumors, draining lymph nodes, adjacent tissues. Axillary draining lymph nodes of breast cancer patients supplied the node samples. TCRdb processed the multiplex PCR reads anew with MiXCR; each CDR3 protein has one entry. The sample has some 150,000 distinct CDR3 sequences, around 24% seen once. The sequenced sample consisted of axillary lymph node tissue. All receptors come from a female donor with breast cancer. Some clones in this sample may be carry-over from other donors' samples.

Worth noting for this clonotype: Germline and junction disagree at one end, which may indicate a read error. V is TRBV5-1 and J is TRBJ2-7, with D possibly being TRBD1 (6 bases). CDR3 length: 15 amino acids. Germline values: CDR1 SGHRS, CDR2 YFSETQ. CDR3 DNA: TGTGCCAGCAGCCCGGCCGGGACACGGGGTAATCTGCAGTACTTC. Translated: CASSPAGTRGNLQYF.

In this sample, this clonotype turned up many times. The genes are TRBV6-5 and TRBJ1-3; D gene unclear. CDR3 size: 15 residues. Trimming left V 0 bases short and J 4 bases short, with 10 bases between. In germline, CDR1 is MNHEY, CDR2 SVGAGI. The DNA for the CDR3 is TGTGCCAGCAGTTACTCGTCGGGAGTCGGAAACACCATATATTTT. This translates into CASSYSSGVGNTIYF.

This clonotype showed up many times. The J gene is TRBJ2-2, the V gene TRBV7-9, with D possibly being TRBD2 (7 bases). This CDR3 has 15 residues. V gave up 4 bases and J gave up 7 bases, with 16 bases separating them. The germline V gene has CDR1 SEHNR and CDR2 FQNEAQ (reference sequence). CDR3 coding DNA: TGTGCCAGCAGCTCGGGAACGGGGGGCAGCGGGGAGCTGTTTTTT. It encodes CASSSGTGGSGELFF.

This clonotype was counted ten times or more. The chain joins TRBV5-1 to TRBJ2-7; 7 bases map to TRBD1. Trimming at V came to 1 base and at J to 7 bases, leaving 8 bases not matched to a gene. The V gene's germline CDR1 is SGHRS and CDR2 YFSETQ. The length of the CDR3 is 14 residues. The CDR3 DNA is TGCGCCAGCAGCTTGCGCGACAGGGTTGAAGAGCAGTACTTC. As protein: CASSLRDRVEEQYF.

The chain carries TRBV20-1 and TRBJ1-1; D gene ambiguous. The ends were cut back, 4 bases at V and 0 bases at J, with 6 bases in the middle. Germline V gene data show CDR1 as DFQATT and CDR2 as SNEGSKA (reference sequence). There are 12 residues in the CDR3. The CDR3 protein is CSAKRMNTEAFF. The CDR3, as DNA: TGCAGTGCTAAACGGATGAACACTGAAGCTTTCTTT.

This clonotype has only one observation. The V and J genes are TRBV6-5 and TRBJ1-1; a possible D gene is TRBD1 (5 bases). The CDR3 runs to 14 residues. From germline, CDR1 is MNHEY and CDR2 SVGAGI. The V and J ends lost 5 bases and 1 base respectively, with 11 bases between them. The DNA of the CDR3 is TGTGCCAGCAGTAGACAGACCGGGAACACTGAAGCTTTCTTT. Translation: CASSRQTGNTEAFF.

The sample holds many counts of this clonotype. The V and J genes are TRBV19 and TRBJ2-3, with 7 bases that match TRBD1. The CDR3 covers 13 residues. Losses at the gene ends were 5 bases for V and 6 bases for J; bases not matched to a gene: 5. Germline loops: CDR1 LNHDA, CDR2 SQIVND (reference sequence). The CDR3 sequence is CASSVQGMDTQYF. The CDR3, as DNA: TGTGCCAGTAGTGTACAGGGGATGGATACGCAGTATTTT.